The 32 T cell receptor beta chains below all came from one sample that was sequenced in a study of blood T cell repertoires in COVID-19. Clones were read by immunoSEQ multiplex PCR, and TCRdb kept only the in-frame ones, dropping some. The data show about 190,000 clones, about 81% seen once. Input material: peripheral blood. The source of these receptors is a woman aged 80 or over with COVID-19, enrolled during active disease.

The CDR3 region is CASSLVGEQFF. The CDR3 DNA is TGTGCCAGCAGTTTAGTCGGTGAGCAGTTCTTC. The rearrangement uses TRBV12-3 or TRBV12-4 and TRBJ2-1, with D unresolved. Trimming pared 1 base from V and 9 bases from J, leaving 4 bases between. CDR3 size: 11 residues.

CDR3 amino acids: CASRGTTNGEAFF. CDR3 in DNA: TGTGCCAGCAGGGGGACAACCAACGGTGAAGCTTTCTTT. The chain combines TRBV28 with TRBJ1-1; a possible D gene is TRBD1 (6 bases). The V end lost 6 bases, the J end lost 7 bases, and 15 bases lay between the germline ends. This CDR3 contains 13 residues. In germline, CDR1 is MDHEN, CDR2 SYDVKM.

The sample holds a few counts of this clone. The genes are TRBV9 and TRBJ2-5; D might be TRBD2 (6 bases). The germline V gene encodes CDR1 SGDLS and CDR2 YYNGEE. The CDR3 length is 16 residues. The V end was cut by 0 bases, the J end by 2 bases, with 14 bases between. CDR3 region: CASSVGYGGGQETQYF. The DNA for the CDR3 is TGTGCCAGCAGCGTAGGGTATGGGGGAGGTCAAGAGACCCAGTACTTC.

This clone has only one observation. The rearrangement joins TRBV11-2 to TRBJ1-4, with 10 bases that match TRBD1. The CDR3 loop spans 14 amino acids. Losses at the gene ends were 4 bases for V and 7 bases for J; bases not matched to a gene: 3. CDR1 is SGHAT and CDR2 is FQNNGV in the germline V gene. In DNA form, the CDR3 reads TGTGCCAGCAGCTATGGACAGGGGGGTGAAAAACTGTTTTTT. Residues: CASSYGQGGEKLFF.

The gene calls are TRBV27 and TRBJ1-6; D gene uncertain. Trimming stripped 6 bases from V and 3 bases from J, with 9 bases between. Germline lookup yields CDR1 MNHEY and CDR2 SMNVEV (reference sequence). The CDR3 sequence is 14 residues long. The CDR3 here is CASRTRDYNSPLHF. The CDR3 DNA reads as TGTGCCAGCAGAACCCGGGACTATAATTCACCCCTCCACTTT.

CDR3 sequence reads: CASSAGLTASTYEQYF. As DNA, the CDR3 is TGTGCCAGCAGCGCAGGCTTGACGGCGTCCACCTACGAGCAGTACTTC. The V gene is TRBV9, the J gene TRBJ2-7; D remains unclear. The CDR3 sequence is 16 residues long. The germline V gene has CDR1 SGDLS and CDR2 YYNGEE. Trimming shortened V by 3 bases and J by 2 bases, and 18 bases separated the two germline ends.

A single count supports this clone. The chain is built from TRBV5-5 and TRBJ1-1; D might be TRBD1 (6 bases). Trimming cost V 1 base and J 5 bases, with 9 bases left between them. This CDR3 is built from 13 residues. The germline V gene encodes CDR1 SGHKS and CDR2 YYEKEE (reference sequence). The CDR3 sequence is CASSLYDRTEAFF. The CDR3 nucleotides are TGTGCCAGCAGCTTGTACGACAGGACTGAAGCTTTCTTT.

The V call is TRBV11-2, the J call TRBJ1-3; D is perhaps TRBD1 (6 bases). The germline V gene encodes CDR1 SGHAT and CDR2 FQNNGV. The V gene lost 3 bases and the J gene lost 0 bases, with 15 bases spanning the gap. The CDR3 extends over 17 amino acids. The CDR3 loop is CASSLTGFSSSGNTIYF. CDR3 nucleotide sequence: TGTGCCAGCAGCTTGACAGGTTTCTCCAGCTCTGGAAACACCATATATTTT.

V usage is TRBV9 and J usage is TRBJ2-7, with 11 bases identical to TRBD1. Germline assignment: CDR1 SGDLS and CDR2 YYNGEE. The length of the CDR3 is 14 residues. With 2 bases clipped from V and 5 bases from J, the junction kept 3 bases outside the gene matches. In DNA, the CDR3 is TGTGCCAGCAGCGTCCGGGACAGGGGGGACGAGCAGTACTTC. It encodes CASSVRDRGDEQYF.

V and J are TRBV6-5 and TRBJ1-2; a weak D match, TRBD1 (6 bases). The CDR3 is 14 amino acids. CDR1 and CDR2 from the germline V gene are MNHEY and SVGAGI. V lost 6 bases and J 0 bases, leaving 11 bases between the germline ends. The DNA for the CDR3 is TGTGCCAGCAGCCGGGACACCACTAACTATGGCTACACCTTC. It translates to CASSRDTTNYGYTF.

This chain connects TRBV20-1 to TRBJ1-2, with TRBD1 identical over 8 bases. The CDR3 covers 14 residues. In germline, CDR1 is DFQATT, CDR2 SNEGSKA (reference sequence). The V and J ends lost 3 bases and 5 bases, in that order; junction bases with no gene match: 8. The CDR3 DNA reads as TGCAGTGCTAGTCTTCCGACAGGGGAATATGGCTACACCTTC. It translates to CSASLPTGEYGYTF.

This clone was counted ten times or more. Other DNA sequences from this sample encode an identical CDR3 as well. The V gene is TRBV2, the J gene TRBJ2-7; TRBD2 is a possible D gene (5 bases). The CDR3 loop spans 14 amino acids. Germline CDR1 and CDR2: SNHLY and FYNNEI. The V end lost 3 bases, the J end lost 4 bases, and 13 bases lay between the germline ends. For the CDR3, the DNA is TGTGCCAGCAGTGAGACCGGACTGGGTTACGAGCAGTACTTC. Residues: CASSETGLGYEQYF. The full variable domain, with the rest looked up from reference TRBV2 and TRBJ2-7, is EPEVTQTPSHQVTQMGQEVILRCVPISNHLYFYWYRQILGQKVEFLVSFYNNEISEKSEIFDDQFSVERPDGSNFTLKIRSTKLEDSAMYFCASSETGLGYEQYFGPGTRLTVT.

This clone occurred many times. V usage is TRBV19 and J usage is TRBJ2-5; D is perhaps TRBD1 (5 bases). Germline V lookup: CDR1 LNHDA, CDR2 SQIVND (reference sequence). The CDR3 totals 14 residues. Trimming took off 4 bases at V and 3 bases at J, with 12 bases between the two ends. The DNA of the CDR3 is TGTGCCAGTAGTAGGGGCGGAAACGAAGAGACCCAGTACTTC. Translating gives CASSRGGNEETQYF.

J is TRBJ1-1 and V is TRBV18, with TRBD1 matching 7 bases. The CDR3 totals 15 residues. CDR1 is KGHSH, CDR2 LQKENI, per germline. The V and J ends lost 4 bases and 3 bases, in that order; junction bases with no gene match: 8. CDR3 residues: CASSLQTGWDTEAFF. In DNA form, the CDR3 reads TGTGCCAGCTCACTCCAGACAGGGTGGGACACTGAAGCTTTCTTT.

This rearrangement joins TRBV6-5 to TRBJ2-1; TRBD1 matches 8 bases. V lost 8 bases, J lost 9 bases, and 6 bases stayed unmatched. CDR1 is MNHEY and CDR2 is SVGAGI in the germline V gene. This CDR3 contains 12 residues. In nucleotides, the CDR3 is TGTGCCAGCCGATTCGGACAGGGTGAGCAGTTCTTC. Protein product: CASRFGQGEQFF.

The chain has TRBV27 and TRBJ1-2; no clear D gene. The CDR3 consists of 14 residues. V lost 2 bases, J lost 7 bases, and 14 bases lay in between. Germline assignment: CDR1 MNHEY and CDR2 SMNVEV (reference sequence). The CDR3 loop reads CASSLRLEAPGYTF. CDR3 coding DNA: TGTGCCAGCAGTTTACGACTCGAAGCACCTGGCTACACCTTC.

This chain links TRBV13 with TRBJ1-1; D unclear. The ends were cut back, 3 bases at V and 10 bases at J, with 12 bases in the middle. Looked up from germline, CDR1 is PRHDT and CDR2 is FYEKMQ (reference sequence). This CDR3 is built from 12 residues. CDR3 region: CASSFPIDVAFF. CDR3 DNA: TGTGCCAGCAGCTTCCCCATAGATGTAGCTTTCTTT.

A single count supports this clone. The chain has TRBV24-1 and TRBJ1-2; 8 nucleotides agree with TRBD1. CDR1 is KGHDR and CDR2 is SFDVKD in the germline V gene. Unmatched junction bases numbered 3, after V lost 3 bases and J lost 4 bases. The length of the CDR3 is 14 residues. The DNA of the CDR3 is TGTGCCACCAGTGATGAGACAGGGGCCTATGGCTACACCTTC. It specifies CATSDETGAYGYTF.

This rearrangement joins TRBV11-2 to TRBJ2-1; 10 bases fit TRBD2. The V and J ends lost 2 bases and 7 bases, in that order; junction bases with no gene match: 8. The V gene's germline CDR1 is SGHAT and CDR2 FQNNGV. This CDR3 has 16 amino acids. The CDR3 sequence: CASSLLLAGAPNEQFF. The DNA of the CDR3 is TGTGCCAGCAGCTTACTTCTAGCGGGGGCTCCAAATGAGCAGTTCTTC.

The V call is TRBV18, the J call TRBJ1-1, with D maybe TRBD1 (6 bases). CDR3 length equals 13 residues. Trimming left V 4 bases short and J 5 bases short, with 11 bases between. Germline V lookup: CDR1 KGHSH, CDR2 LQKENI. CDR3 nucleotides: TGTGCCAGCTCACTAGGGACATCGACTGAAGCTTTCTTT. Its protein product is CASSLGTSTEAFF.

The chain joins TRBV5-1 to TRBJ1-2; TRBD1 aligns across 8 bases. The junction had 11 bases not matched to a gene; V was cut back by 4 bases and J by 3 bases. The CDR3 consists of 16 residues. Germline assignment: CDR1 SGHRS and CDR2 YFSETQ. The CDR3 bases are TGCGCCAGCAGCGATCGGACAGGGAGCGATGACTATGGCTACACCTTC. The encoded protein is CASSDRTGSDDYGYTF.

V is TRBV2 and J is TRBJ2-5; perhaps TRBD2 as D (5 bases). Trimming stripped 10 bases from V and 4 bases from J, with 16 bases between. CDR3 length equals 13 residues. The germline CDR1 and CDR2 sequences are SNHLY and FYNNEI. The CDR3 spells CATTRVEAETQYF. The CDR3 bases are TGTGCCACAACCCGAGTGGAGGCAGAGACCCAGTACTTC.

The chain recombines TRBV11-1 with TRBJ1-2, with D maybe TRBD1 (6 bases). Trimming removed 5 bases at V and 0 bases at J, with 13 bases between. CDR3 length: 15 residues. Germline CDR1 is SGHAT and CDR2 is FQDESV (reference sequence). CDR3 in DNA: TGTGCCAGCAGCCCAAGGACAGATACTAACTATGGCTACACCTTC. Translation gives CASSPRTDTNYGYTF.

The chain recombines TRBV5-4 with TRBJ2-7; 7 bases are a match to TRBD1. Germline values: CDR1 SGHNT, CDR2 YYREEE (reference sequence). Trimming cost V 3 bases and J 3 bases; bases outside gene matches: 3. The CDR3 has 13 amino acids. For the CDR3, the DNA is TGTGCCAGCAGCTGGGGACAGAGCTACGAGCAGTACTTC. Its translation: CASSWGQSYEQYF.

The gene calls are TRBV11-2 and TRBJ1-2, with 10 bases lining up with TRBD1. This CDR3 spans 16 amino acids. Germline V lookup: CDR1 SGHAT, CDR2 FQNNGV. Trimming removed 5 bases from V and 5 bases from J; junction bases left unmatched: 11. CDR3 sequence: CASSPDPDRGLYGYTF. The DNA for the CDR3 is TGTGCCAGCAGCCCTGACCCAGACAGGGGGCTTTATGGCTACACCTTC.

CDR3 in amino acids: CASSYWAGDQETQYF. In DNA, the CDR3 is TGTGCCAGCAGTTACTGGGCGGGGGATCAAGAGACCCAGTACTTC. This sequence joins TRBV6-2 or TRBV6-3 and TRBJ2-5; 7 bases agree with TRBD2. The CDR3 is 15 amino acids. Germline V lookup: CDR1 MNHEY, CDR2 SVGEGT. J was trimmed by 2 bases and V by 1 base; bases with no gene match: 4.

The chain couples TRBV20-1 to TRBJ2-3, with TRBD2 identical over 9 bases. J gave up 3 bases and V 3 bases, and 10 bases lay outside the gene matches. The length of the CDR3 is 16 residues. In germline, CDR1 is DFQATT, CDR2 SNEGSKA (reference sequence). DNA of the CDR3: TGCAGTGCTAGTGGAAGACTAGCGGTGGGGACAGATACGCAGTATTTT. Protein sequence: CSASGRLAVGTDTQYF.

The CDR3 DNA follows: TGTGCCAGCAGCTTAGGTGGAGCGGGGGGCTGGGAGACCCAGTACTTC. Protein sequence: CASSLGGAGGWETQYF. The chain combines TRBV11-3 with TRBJ2-5, with 9 bases lining up with TRBD2. This CDR3 spans 16 amino acids. Trimming at V came to 1 base and at J to 5 bases, leaving 8 bases not matched to a gene. The germline gives CDR1 SGHNT, CDR2 YENEEA.

This clone was recorded a few times. The chain has TRBV3-1 (or the pseudogene TRBV3-2) and TRBJ1-6; no firm D call. Germline V gene lookup returns CDR1 LGHDT and CDR2 YNNKEL (reference sequence). This CDR3 contains 15 residues. The ends were cut back, 3 bases at V and 9 bases at J, with 15 bases in the middle. The CDR3 coding sequence is TGTGCCAGCAGCCATCAAAGACCGGGTGGTTCACCCCTCCACTTT. Translating it yields CASSHQRPGGSPLHF.

The chain links TRBV5-1 to TRBJ2-1, with a weak D call TRBD2 (6 bases). V was pared by 1 base and J by 0 bases, with 14 bases between. This CDR3 is 17 amino acids long. Germline CDR1 reads SGHRS; CDR2 reads YFSETQ. CDR3 in amino acids: CASSLQPGLSSYNEQFF. The CDR3, as DNA: TGCGCCAGCAGCTTGCAACCGGGACTGAGCTCCTACAATGAGCAGTTCTTC. Combining the CDR3 with reference TRBV5-1 and TRBJ2-1 gives the whole variable domain KAGVTQTPRYLIKTRGQQVTLSCSPISGHRSVSWYQQTPGQGLQFLFEYFSETQRNKGNFPGRFSGRQFSNSRSEMNVSTLELGDSALYLCASSLQPGLSSYNEQFFGPGTRLTVL.

The chain's CDR3 is CASSSLAGGYNEQFF. CDR3 sequence (DNA): TGTGCCAGCAGCTCCCTAGCGGGAGGCTACAATGAGCAGTTCTTC. J is TRBJ2-1 and V is TRBV7-6, with 11 bases lining up with TRBD2. The CDR3 contains 15 residues. The J segment lost 3 bases and the V segment lost 4 bases, leaving 2 bases of the junction unmatched. The germline V gene has CDR1 SGHVS and CDR2 FNYEAQ.

The rearrangement joins TRBV27 to TRBJ2-3; 7 nucleotides line up with TRBD1. Trimming took 5 bases from V and 6 from J; bases not matched to a gene: 11. The CDR3 is made up of 15 amino acids. CDR1 is MNHEY, CDR2 SMNVEV, per germline (reference sequence). The CDR3: CASSQTGWPLDTQYF. Written as DNA, the CDR3 is TGTGCCAGCAGTCAGACAGGGTGGCCTCTGGATACGCAGTATTTT.